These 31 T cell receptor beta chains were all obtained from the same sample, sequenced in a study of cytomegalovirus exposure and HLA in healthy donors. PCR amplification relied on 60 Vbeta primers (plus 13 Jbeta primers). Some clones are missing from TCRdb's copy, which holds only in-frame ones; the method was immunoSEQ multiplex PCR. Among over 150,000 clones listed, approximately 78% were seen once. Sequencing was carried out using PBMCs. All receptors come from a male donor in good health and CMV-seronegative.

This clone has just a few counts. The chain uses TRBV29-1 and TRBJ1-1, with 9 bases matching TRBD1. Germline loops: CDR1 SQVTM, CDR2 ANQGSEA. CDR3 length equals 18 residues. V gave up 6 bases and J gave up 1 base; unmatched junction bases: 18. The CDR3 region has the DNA TGCAGCGTGAATTTGTGGGACAGGGCCCGAGAGAGGAACACTGAAGCTTTCTTT. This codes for CSVNLWDRARERNTEAFF.

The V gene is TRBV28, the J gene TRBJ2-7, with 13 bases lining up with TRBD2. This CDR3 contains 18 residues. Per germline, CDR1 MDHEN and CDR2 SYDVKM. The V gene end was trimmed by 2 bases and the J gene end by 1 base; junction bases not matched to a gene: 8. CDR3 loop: CASSLPLRLAGGSYEQYF. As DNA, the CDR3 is TGTGCCAGCAGTTTACCTCTTCGACTAGCGGGAGGATCCTACGAGCAGTACTTC.

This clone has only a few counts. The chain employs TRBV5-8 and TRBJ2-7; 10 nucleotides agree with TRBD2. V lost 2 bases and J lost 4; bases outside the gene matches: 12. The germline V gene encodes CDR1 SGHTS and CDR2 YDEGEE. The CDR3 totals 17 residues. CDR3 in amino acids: CASSFTFGTSEVYEQYF. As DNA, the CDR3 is TGTGCCAGCAGCTTTACGTTTGGGACTAGCGAAGTGTACGAGCAGTACTTC.

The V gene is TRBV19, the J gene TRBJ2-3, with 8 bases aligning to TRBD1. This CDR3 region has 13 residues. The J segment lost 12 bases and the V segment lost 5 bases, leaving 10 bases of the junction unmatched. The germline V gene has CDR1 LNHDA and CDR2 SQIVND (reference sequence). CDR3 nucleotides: TGTGCCAGTAGTCCCGGACAGGGCATCCACCAGTATTTT. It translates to CASSPGQGIHQYF. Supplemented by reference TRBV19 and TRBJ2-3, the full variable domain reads DGGITQSPKYLFRKEGQNVTLSCEQNLNHDAMYWYRQDPGQGLRLIYYSQIVNDFQKGDIAEGYSVSREKKESFPLTVTSAQKNPTAFYLCASSPGQGIHQYFGPGTRLTVL.

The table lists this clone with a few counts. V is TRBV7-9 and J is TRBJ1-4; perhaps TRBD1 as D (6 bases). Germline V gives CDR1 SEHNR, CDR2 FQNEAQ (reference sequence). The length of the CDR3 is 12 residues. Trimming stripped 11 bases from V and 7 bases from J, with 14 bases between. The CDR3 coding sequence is TGTGCCTCCCGGGACAAGGGTGAAAAACTGTTTTTT. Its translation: CASRDKGEKLFF. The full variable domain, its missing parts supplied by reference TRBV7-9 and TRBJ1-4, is DTGVSQNPRHKITKRGQNVTFRCDPISEHNRLYWYRQTLGQGPEFLTYFQNEAQLEKSRLLSDRFSAERPKGSFSTLEIQRTEQGDSAMYLCASRDKGEKLFFGSGTQLSVL.

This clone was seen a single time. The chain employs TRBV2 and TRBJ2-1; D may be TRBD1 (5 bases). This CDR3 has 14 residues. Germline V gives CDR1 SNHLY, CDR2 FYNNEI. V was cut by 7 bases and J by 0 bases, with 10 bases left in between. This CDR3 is CASNGAISYNEQFF. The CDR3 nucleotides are TGTGCCAGCAATGGGGCGATCTCCTACAATGAGCAGTTCTTC.

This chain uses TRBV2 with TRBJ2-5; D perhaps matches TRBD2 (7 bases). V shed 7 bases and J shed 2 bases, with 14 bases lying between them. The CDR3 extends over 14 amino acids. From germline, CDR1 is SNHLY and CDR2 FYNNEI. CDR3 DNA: TGTGCCAGCAAGAGCGGGACACTACAAGAGACCCAGTACTTC. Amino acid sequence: CASKSGTLQETQYF.

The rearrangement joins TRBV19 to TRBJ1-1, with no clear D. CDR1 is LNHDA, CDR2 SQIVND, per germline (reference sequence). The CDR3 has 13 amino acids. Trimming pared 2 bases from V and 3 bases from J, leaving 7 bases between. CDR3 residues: CASSINGYTEAFF. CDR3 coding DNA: TGTGCCAGTAGTATAAACGGGTACACTGAAGCTTTCTTT.

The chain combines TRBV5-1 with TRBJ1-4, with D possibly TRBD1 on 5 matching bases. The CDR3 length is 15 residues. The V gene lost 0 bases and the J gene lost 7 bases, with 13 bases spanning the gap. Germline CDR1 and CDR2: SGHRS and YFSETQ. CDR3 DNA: TGCGCCAGCAGCTTGGCAGCCAGGGTTACTGAAAAACTGTTTTTT. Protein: CASSLAARVTEKLFF.

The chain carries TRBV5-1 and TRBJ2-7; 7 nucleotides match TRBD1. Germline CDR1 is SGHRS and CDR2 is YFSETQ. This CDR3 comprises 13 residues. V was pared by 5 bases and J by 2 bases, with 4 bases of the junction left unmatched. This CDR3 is CASRTDRTYEQYF. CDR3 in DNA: TGCGCCAGCAGAACGGACAGGACCTACGAGCAGTACTTC.

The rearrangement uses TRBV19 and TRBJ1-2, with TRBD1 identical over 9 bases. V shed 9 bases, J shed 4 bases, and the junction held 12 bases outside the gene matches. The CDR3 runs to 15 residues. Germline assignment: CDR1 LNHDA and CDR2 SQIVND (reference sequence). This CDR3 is CASLPGQGLVYGYTF. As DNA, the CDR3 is TGTGCCAGCCTGCCGGGACAGGGTCTTGTCTATGGCTACACCTTC.

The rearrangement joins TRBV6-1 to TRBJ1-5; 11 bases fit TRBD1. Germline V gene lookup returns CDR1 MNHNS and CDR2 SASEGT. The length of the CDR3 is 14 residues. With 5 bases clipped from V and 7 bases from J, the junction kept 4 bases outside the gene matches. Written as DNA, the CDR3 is TGTGCCAGCAGTCACGGGACAGGGGGACAGCCCCAGCATTTT. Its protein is CASSHGTGGQPQHF.

The CDR3 DNA reads as TGTGCCAGCAGCCAGGGACTAGCGGGAAACCAAGAGACCCAGTACTTC. This gives the protein CASSQGLAGNQETQYF. The V gene is TRBV5-4, the J gene TRBJ2-5; 13 nucleotides align to TRBD2. Unmatched junction bases numbered 3, after V lost 4 bases and J lost 0 bases. The CDR3 extends over 16 amino acids. CDR1 is SGHNT, CDR2 YYREEE, per germline (reference sequence).

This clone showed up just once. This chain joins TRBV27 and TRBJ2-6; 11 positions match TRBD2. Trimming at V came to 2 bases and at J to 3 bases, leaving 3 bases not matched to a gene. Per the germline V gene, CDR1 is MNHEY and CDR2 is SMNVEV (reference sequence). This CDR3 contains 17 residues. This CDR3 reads CASSLTSGRLGANVLTF. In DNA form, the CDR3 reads TGTGCCAGCAGTTTAACTAGCGGGAGACTTGGGGCCAACGTCCTGACTTTC.

The CDR3 bases are TGTGCCAGCAGCTTAGCGGGGGGGGCCTTCCCCTACGAGCAGTACTTC. Its translation: CASSLAGGAFPYEQYF. The rearrangement joins TRBV7-6 to TRBJ2-7; tentatively, D is TRBD2 (7 bases). The CDR3 totals 16 residues. V lost 0 bases and J 2 bases, leaving 14 bases between the germline ends. Per germline, CDR1 SGHVS and CDR2 FNYEAQ.

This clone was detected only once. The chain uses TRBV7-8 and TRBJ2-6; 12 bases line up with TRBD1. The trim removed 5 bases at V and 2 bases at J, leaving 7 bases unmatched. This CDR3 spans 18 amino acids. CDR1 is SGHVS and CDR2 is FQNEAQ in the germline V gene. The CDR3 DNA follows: TGTGCCAGCAGCCAATTCCGGGACAGGGGGCCTGGGGCCAACGTCCTGACTTTC. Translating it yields CASSQFRDRGPGANVLTF. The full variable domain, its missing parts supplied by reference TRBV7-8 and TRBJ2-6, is GAGVSQSPRYKVAKRGQDVALRCDPISGHVSLFWYQQALGQGPEFLTYFQNEAQLDKSGLPSDRFFAERPEGSVSTLKIQRTQQEDSAVYLCASSQFRDRGPGANVLTFGAGSRLTVL.

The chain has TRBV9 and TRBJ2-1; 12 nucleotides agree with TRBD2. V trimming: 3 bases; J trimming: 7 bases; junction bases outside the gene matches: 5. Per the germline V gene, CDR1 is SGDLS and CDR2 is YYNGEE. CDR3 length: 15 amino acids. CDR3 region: CASSATSGSTNEQFF. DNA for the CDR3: TGTGCCAGCAGCGCGACTAGCGGGAGTACTAATGAGCAGTTCTTC.

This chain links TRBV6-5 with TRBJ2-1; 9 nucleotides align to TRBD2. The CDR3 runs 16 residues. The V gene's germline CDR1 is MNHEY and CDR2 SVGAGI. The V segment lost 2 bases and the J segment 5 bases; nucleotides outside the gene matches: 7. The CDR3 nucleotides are TGTGCCAGCAGTTACCTGGCTAGCGGGAAACACAATGAGCAGTTCTTC. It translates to CASSYLASGKHNEQFF.

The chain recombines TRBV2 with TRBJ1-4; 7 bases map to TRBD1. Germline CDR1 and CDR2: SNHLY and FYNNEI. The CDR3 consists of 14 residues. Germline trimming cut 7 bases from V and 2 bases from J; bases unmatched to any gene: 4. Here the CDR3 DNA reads TGTGCCAGCAAGAGGGGACAGACTAATGAAAAACTGTTTTTT. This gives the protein CASKRGQTNEKLFF.

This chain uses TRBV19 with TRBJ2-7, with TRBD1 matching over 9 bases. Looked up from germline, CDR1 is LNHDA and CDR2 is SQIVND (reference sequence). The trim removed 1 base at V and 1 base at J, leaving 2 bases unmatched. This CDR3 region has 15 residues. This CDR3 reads CASSIVGTGSYEQYF. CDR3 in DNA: TGTGCCAGTAGTATAGTTGGGACAGGGTCCTACGAGCAGTACTTC.

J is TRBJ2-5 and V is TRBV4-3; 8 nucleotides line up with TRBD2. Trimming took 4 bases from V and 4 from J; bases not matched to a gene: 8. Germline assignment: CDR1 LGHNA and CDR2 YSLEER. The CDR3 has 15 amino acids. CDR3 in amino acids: CASSPRGAGGETQYF. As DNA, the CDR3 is TGCGCCAGCAGCCCGCGGGGGGCCGGGGGAGAGACCCAGTACTTC.

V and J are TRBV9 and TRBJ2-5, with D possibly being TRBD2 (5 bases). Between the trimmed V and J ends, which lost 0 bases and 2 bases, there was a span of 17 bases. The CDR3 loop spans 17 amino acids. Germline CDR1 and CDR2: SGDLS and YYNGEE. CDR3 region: CASSVGPAERAQETQYF. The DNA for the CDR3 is TGTGCCAGCAGCGTAGGCCCCGCGGAGAGGGCGCAAGAGACCCAGTACTTC. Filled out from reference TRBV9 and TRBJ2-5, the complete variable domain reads DSGVTQTPKHLITATGQRVTLRCSPRSGDLSVYWYQQSLDQGLQFLIQYYNGEERAKGNILERFSAQQFPDLHSELNLSSLELGDSALYFCASSVGPAERAQETQYFGPGTRLLVL.

Here the CDR3 DNA reads TGTGCCAGCAGCGTTCGGTATCGCCAAGAGACCCAGTACTTC. This translates into CASSVRYRQETQYF. This chain uses TRBV28 with TRBJ2-5; no reliable D call. The CDR3 spans 14 residues. V was shortened by 6 bases and J by 1 base, with 12 bases between the two germline ends. Germline values: CDR1 MDHEN, CDR2 SYDVKM.

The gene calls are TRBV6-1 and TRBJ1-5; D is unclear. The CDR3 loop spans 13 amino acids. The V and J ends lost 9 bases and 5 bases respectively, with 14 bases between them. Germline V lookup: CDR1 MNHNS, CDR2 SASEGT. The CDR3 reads CASREDWDQPQHF. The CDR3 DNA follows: TGTGCCAGTAGAGAGGACTGGGATCAGCCCCAGCATTTT.

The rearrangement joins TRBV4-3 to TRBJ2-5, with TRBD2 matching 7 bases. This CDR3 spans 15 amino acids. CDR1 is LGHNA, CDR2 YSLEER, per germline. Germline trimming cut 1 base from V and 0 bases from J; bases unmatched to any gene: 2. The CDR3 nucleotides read TGCGCCAGCAGCCAAGTTGGGGGGGACCAAGAGACCCAGTACTTC. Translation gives CASSQVGGDQETQYF.

CDR3 sequence (DNA): TGTGCCAGCTGTCCCGGGACAGGGTACGAGCAGTACTTC. This gives the protein CASCPGTGYEQYF. The J gene is TRBJ2-7, the V gene TRBV2, with 9 nucleotides matching TRBD1. The V and J ends lost 8 bases and 4 bases, in that order; junction bases with no gene match: 6. Germline V CDR1 and CDR2: SNHLY, FYNNEI. The CDR3 covers 13 residues.

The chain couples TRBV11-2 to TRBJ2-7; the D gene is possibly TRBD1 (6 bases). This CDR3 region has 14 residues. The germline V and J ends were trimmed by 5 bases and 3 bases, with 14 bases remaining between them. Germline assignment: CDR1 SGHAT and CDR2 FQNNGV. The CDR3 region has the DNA TGTGCCAGCAGCCTGGCTAGGGGGAGCTACGAGCAGTACTTC. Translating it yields CASSLARGSYEQYF.

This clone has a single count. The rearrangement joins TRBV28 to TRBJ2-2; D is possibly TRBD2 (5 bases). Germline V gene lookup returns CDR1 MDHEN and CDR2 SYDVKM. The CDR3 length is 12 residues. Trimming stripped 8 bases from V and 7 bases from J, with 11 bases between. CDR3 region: CASRSGVGELFF. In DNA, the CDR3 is TGTGCCAGCCGGTCCGGGGTCGGGGAGCTGTTTTTT.

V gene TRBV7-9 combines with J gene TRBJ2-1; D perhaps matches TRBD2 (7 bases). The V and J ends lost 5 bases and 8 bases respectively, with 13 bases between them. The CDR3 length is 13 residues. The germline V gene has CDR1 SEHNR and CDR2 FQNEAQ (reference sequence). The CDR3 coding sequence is TGTGCCAGCAGCGTCCGGGGGGCCTATGAGCAGTTCTTC. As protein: CASSVRGAYEQFF. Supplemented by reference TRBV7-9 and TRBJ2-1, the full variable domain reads DTGVSQNPRHKITKRGQNVTFRCDPISEHNRLYWYRQTLGQGPEFLTYFQNEAQLEKSRLLSDRFSAERPKGSFSTLEIQRTEQGDSAMYLCASSVRGAYEQFFGPGTRLTVL.

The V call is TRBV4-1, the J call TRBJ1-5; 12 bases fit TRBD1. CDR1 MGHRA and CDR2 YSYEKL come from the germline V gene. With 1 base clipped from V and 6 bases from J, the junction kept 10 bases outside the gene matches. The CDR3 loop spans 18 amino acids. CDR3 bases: TGCGCCAGCAGCCAAGGTAGACTGGGACAGGGGGCTCGTCAGCCCCAGCATTTT. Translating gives CASSQGRLGQGARQPQHF.

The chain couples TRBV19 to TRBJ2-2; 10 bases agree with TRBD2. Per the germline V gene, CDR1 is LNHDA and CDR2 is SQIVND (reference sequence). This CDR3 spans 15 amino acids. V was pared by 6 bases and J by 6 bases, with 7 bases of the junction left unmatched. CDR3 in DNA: TGTGCCAGTAGCAGAAGCGGGGGGGCCCCCGGGGAGCTGTTTTTT. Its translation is CASSRSGGAPGELFF.